The present TCR beta chain was sequenced within a study of blood T cell repertoires in COVID-19. Whole-study context: Donors in the United States, Italy and Spain gave samples during acute or convalescent COVID-19.

The ends lost 7 bases at V and 0 bases at J; junction bases unmatched: 6. Germline loops: CDR1 LNHDA, CDR2 SQIVND (reference sequence). This CDR3 has 15 residues. Repertoires were generated with immunoSEQ multiplex PCR, while TCRdb's copy carries only in-frame clones and drops some. Counted here are some 250,000 clones, 81% occurring once; the ten biggest clones make up approximately 7.9%. V usage is TRBV19 and J usage is TRBJ1-5, with 7 bases matching TRBD1. The TCR sequence derives from a woman aged 80 or over with acute or convalescent COVID-19. The sequencing input was peripheral blood. The DNA for the CDR3 is TGTGCCAGTACCCAGGGGGTGTATAGCAATCAGCCCCAGCATTTT. Protein sequence: CASTQGVYSNQPQHF.